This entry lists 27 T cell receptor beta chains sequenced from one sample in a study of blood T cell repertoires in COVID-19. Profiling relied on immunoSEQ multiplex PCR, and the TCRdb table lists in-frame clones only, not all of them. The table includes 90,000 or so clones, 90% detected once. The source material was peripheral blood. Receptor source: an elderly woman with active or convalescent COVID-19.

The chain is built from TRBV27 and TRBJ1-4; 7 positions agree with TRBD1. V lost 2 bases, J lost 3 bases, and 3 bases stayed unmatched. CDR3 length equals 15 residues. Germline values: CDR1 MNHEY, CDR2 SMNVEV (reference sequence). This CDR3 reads CASSLKGTANEKLFF. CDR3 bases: TGTGCCAGCAGTTTAAAGGGGACAGCTAATGAAAAACTGTTTTTT.

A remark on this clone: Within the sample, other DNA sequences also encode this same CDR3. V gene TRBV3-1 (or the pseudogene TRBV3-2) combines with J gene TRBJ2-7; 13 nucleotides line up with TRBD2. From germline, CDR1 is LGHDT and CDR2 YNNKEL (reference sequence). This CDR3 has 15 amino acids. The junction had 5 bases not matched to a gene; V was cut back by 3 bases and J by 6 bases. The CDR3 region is CASSQPGLAGREQYF. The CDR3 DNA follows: TGTGCCAGCAGCCAGCCGGGACTAGCGGGACGCGAGCAGTACTTC.

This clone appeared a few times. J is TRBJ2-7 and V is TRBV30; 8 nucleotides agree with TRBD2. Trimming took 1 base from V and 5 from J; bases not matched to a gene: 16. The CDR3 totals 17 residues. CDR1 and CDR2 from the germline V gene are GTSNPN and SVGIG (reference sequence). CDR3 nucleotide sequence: TGTGCCTGGAGTGCCTTAACCTTTAGGACTAGCTGGAACGAGCAGTACTTC. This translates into CAWSALTFRTSWNEQYF.

DNA of the CDR3: TGTGCCAGCAGCCAAAAGAGGGACACCACCTATAATTCACCCCTCCACTTT. It translates to CASSQKRDTTYNSPLHF. V gene TRBV14 combines with J gene TRBJ1-6, with D possibly matching TRBD1 (6 bases). This CDR3 has 17 residues. Germline V lookup: CDR1 SGHDN, CDR2 FVKESK. V lost 2 bases to trimming and J lost 2 bases, with 13 bases between them.

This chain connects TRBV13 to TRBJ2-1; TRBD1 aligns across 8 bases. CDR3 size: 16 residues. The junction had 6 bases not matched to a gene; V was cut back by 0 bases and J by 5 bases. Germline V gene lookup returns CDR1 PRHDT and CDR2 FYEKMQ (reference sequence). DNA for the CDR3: TGTGCCAGCAGCTTAGGCGAGACAGGGGTCCACAATGAGCAGTTCTTC. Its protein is CASSLGETGVHNEQFF.

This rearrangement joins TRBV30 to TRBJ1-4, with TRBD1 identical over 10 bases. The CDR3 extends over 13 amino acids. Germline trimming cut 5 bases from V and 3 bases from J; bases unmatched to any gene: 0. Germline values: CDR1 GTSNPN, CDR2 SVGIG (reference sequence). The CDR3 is CAWGQGANEKLFF. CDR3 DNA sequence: TGTGCCTGGGGACAGGGGGCTAATGAAAAACTGTTTTTT.

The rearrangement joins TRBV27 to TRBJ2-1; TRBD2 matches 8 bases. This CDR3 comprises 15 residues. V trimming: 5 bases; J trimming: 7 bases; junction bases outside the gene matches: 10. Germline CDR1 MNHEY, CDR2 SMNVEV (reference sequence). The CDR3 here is CASSPIAGRVNEQFF. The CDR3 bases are TGTGCCAGCAGTCCAATAGCGGGAAGGGTGAATGAGCAGTTCTTC.

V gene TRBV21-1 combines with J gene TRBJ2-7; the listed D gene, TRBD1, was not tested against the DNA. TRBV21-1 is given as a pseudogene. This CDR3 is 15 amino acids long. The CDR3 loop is CASNSAGTGSYEQYF. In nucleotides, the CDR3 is TGTGCCAGCAACTCGGCCGGGACAGGGTCCTACGAGCAGTACTTC.

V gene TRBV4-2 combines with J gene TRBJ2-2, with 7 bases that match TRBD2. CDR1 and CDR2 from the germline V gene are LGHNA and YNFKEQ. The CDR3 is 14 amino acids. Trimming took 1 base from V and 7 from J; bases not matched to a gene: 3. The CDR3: CASSQGREFGELFF. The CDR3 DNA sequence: TGTGCCAGCAGCCAAGGGCGGGAGTTCGGGGAGCTGTTTTTT.

The CDR3 here is CASSQSGRDYGYTF. The CDR3 coding sequence is TGTGCCAGCTCGCAGTCGGGCAGGGACTATGGCTACACCTTC. The gene calls are TRBV18 and TRBJ1-2, with D perhaps TRBD1 (5 bases). Germline values: CDR1 KGHSH, CDR2 LQKENI. There are 14 residues in the CDR3. The germline V and J ends were trimmed by 6 bases and 3 bases, with 14 bases remaining between them.

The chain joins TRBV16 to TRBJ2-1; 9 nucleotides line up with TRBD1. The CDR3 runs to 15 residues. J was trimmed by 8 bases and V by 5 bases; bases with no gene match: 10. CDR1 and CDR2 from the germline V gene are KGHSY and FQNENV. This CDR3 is CASSLRGQGRDEQFF. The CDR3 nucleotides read TGTGCCAGCAGCTTGAGGGGACAGGGTCGGGATGAGCAGTTCTTC. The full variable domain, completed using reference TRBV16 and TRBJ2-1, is GEEVAQTPKHLVRGEGQKAKLYCAPIKGHSYVFWYQQVLKNEFKFLISFQNENVFDETGMPKERFSAKCLPNSPCSLEIQATKLEDSAVYFCASSLRGQGRDEQFFGPGTRLTVL.

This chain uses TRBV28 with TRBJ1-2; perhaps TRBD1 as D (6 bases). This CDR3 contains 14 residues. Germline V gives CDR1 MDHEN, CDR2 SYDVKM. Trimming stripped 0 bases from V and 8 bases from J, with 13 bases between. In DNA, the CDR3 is TGTGCCAGCAGTTTATGGGACTCTGGGGGCGGCTACACCTTC. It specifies CASSLWDSGGGYTF.

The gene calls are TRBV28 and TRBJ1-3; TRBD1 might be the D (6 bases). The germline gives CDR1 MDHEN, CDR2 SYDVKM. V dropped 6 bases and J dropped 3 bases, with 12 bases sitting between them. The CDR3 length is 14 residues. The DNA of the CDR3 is TGTGCCAGCAGCTACAGGGACGATGGAAACACCATATATTTT. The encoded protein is CASSYRDDGNTIYF.

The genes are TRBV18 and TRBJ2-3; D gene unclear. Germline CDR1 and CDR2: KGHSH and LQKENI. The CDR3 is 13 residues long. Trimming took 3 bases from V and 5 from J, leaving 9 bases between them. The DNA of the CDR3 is TGTGCCAGCTCACCCTCCCCGGGAGATACGCAGTATTTT. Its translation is CASSPSPGDTQYF.

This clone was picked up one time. The CDR3 DNA follows: TGTGCCAGCAGCTTTGTACAGGGGGACTACAATGAGCAGTTCTTC. Protein sequence: CASSFVQGDYNEQFF. This chain uses TRBV5-4 with TRBJ2-1, with TRBD1 matching 8 bases. The CDR3 extends over 15 amino acids. Per germline, CDR1 SGHNT and CDR2 YYREEE (reference sequence). V was clipped by 2 bases and J by 3 bases; unmatched bases: 4.

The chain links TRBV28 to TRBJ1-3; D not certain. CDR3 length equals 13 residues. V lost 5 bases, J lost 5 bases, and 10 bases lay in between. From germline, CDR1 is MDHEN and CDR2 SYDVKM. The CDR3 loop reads CASSPPGRNTIYF. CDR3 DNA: TGTGCCAGCAGTCCCCCGGGTAGAAACACCATATATTTT.

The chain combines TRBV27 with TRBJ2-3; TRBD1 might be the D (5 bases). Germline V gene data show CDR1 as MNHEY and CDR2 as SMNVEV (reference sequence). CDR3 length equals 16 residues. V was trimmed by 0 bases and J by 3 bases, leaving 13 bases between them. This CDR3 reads CASSLSGDGSTDTQYF. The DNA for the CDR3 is TGTGCCAGCAGTTTATCAGGGGATGGATCGACAGATACGCAGTATTTT.

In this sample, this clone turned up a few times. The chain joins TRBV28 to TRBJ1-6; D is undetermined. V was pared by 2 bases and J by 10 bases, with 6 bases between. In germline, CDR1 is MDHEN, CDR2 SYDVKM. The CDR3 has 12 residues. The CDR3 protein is CASSLAGSPLHF. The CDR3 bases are TGTGCCAGCAGTTTAGCGGGGTCACCCCTCCACTTT.

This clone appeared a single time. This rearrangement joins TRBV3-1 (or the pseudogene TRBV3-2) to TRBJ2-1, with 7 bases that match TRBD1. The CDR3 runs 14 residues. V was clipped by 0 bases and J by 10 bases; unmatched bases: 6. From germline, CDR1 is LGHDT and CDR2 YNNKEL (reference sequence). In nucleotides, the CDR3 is TGTGCCAGCAGCCAAGATCTGGCAGGGGGAGAGCAGTTCTTC. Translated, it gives CASSQDLAGGEQFF.

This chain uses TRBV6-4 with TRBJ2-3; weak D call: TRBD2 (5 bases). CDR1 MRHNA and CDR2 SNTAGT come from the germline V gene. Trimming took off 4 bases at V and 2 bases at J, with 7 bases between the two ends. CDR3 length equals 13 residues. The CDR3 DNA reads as TGTGCCAGCAGTGGCGACTACACAGATACGCAGTATTTT. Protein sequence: CASSGDYTDTQYF.

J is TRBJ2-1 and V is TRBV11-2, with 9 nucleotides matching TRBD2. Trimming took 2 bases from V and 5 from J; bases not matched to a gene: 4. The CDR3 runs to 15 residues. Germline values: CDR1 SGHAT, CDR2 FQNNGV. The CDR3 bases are TGTGCCAGCAGCTTATTGGCTAGCGGGAACAATGAGCAGTTCTTC. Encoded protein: CASSLLASGNNEQFF.

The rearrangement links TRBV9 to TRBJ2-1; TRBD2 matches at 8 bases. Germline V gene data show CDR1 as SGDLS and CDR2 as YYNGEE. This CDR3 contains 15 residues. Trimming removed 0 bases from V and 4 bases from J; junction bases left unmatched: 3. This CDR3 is CASSVDEREYNEQFF. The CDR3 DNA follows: TGTGCCAGCAGCGTAGATGAGCGGGAGTACAATGAGCAGTTCTTC.

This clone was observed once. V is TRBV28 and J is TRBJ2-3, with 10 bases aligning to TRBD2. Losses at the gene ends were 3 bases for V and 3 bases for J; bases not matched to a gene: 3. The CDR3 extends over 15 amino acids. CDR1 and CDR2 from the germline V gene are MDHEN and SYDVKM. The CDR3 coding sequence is TGTGCCAGCAGTTTGGTACTAGCGGGGACAGATACGCAGTATTTT. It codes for CASSLVLAGTDTQYF.

CDR3 loop: CASRDSGRAGETQYF. Written as DNA, the CDR3 is TGTGCCAGCAGAGATAGCGGGAGGGCCGGGGAGACCCAGTACTTC. V gene TRBV6-5 combines with J gene TRBJ2-5, with 11 bases lining up with TRBD2. V lost 6 bases to trimming and J lost 5 bases; unmatched junction nucleotides: 8. Per the germline V gene, CDR1 is MNHEY and CDR2 is SVGAGI. The CDR3 sequence is 15 residues long.

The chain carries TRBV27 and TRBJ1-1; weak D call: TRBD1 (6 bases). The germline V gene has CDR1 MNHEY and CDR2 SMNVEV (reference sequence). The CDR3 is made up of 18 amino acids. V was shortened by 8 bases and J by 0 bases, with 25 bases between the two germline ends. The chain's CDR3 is CASPRGFGGALMNTEAFF. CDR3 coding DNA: TGTGCCAGCCCACGGGGGTTCGGGGGGGCGCTTATGAACACTGAAGCTTTCTTT.

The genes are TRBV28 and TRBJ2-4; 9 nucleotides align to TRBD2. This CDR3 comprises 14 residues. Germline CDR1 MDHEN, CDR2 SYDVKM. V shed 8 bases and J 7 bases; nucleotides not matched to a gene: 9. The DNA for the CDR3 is TGTGCCAGCTCTCTTAGCGGGAGACTGAACATTCAGTACTTC. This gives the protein CASSLSGRLNIQYF.

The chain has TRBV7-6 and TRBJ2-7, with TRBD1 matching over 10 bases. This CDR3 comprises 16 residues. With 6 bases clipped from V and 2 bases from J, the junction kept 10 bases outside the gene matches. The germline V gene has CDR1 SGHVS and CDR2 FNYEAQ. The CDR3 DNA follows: TGTGCCAGCAGTTTACAGCCGGGACAGGGGACCTACGAGCAGTACTTC. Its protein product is CASSLQPGQGTYEQYF.